This TCR beta chain stems from a study of OX40 agonist ivuxolimab in advanced cancers. Study background: Patients receiving dose escalation had hepatocellular carcinoma, melanoma, renal cell or head and neck cancer. Participants, 65% to 85% male, averaged 60 years of age, ranging from roughly 23 to 80. Study observations and caveats: A proportion of nonresponders additionally exhibited low normalized T-cell clonal expansion. On average, CD8+ T cells had more expanded clones than CD4+.

Produced via immunoSEQ multiplex PCR; TCRdb's table is partial and in-frame only. This table has about 89,000 clones, over 75% appearing once. The CDR3 has 16 amino acids. A remark on this clone: The target antigen is unknown.

This receptor was identified in an adult with an advanced solid tumor such as melanoma, head and neck, liver or kidney cancer. V gene TRBV21-1 combines with J gene TRBJ2-7; the DNA was not used to check the table's D call, TRBD2. TRBV21-1 is reported as a pseudogene. Sequencing used CD4+ or CD8+ T cells sorted from blood, obtained in a trial of the OX40 agonist ivuxolimab. In DNA form, the CDR3 reads TGTGCCAGCAGCACACACTCGAGGCGGAAACACTACGAGCAGTACTTC. This gives the protein CASSTHSRRKHYEQYF.